One and the same sample provided the 15 T cell receptor beta chains below, sequenced in a study of shared clonotypes between healthy human individuals. Generated by immunoSEQ multiplex PCR, the TCRdb table keeps only in-frame clones and is missing some. The sample comprises 2 million to 3 million clones, roughly 93% of which are singletons, and approximately 0.36% rests with the top ten. Material: naive CD4+ T cells from PBMCs. Stated subset: CD45RA+ positively selected. Receptors originate from a man aged 18 to 35 in good health. Some clones in this sample may be carry-over from other donors' samples.

The rearrangement joins TRBV7-3 to TRBJ2-7; 7 positions agree with TRBD1. The CDR3 spans 15 residues. The junction had 16 bases not matched to a gene; V was cut back by 7 bases and J by 7 bases. Germline V gene sequence: CDR1 SGHTA, CDR2 FQGTGA. CDR3 nucleotides: TGTGCCAGCAACCCGACCGGGACAGACCCTTGGGAGCAGTACTTC. This translates into CASNPTGTDPWEQYF.

V gene TRBV28 combines with J gene TRBJ1-1, with D possibly being TRBD1 (5 bases). This CDR3 has 15 residues. Trimming cost V 5 bases and J 1 base, with 14 bases left between them. Germline CDR1 reads MDHEN; CDR2 reads SYDVKM. CDR3 residues: CASSGLGTANTEAFF. The CDR3 DNA sequence: TGTGCCAGCAGTGGGCTCGGGACGGCGAACACTGAAGCTTTCTTT.

The chain has TRBV9 and TRBJ2-1; the D is unclear. The ends were cut back, 4 bases at V and 3 bases at J, with 14 bases in the middle. CDR3 length: 15 residues. Germline V gives CDR1 SGDLS, CDR2 YYNGEE. The CDR3 region has the DNA TGTGCCAGCAGCCCTGGTGGCAGATACTACAATGAGCAGTTCTTC. Translation gives CASSPGGRYYNEQFF.

The V call is TRBV19, the J call TRBJ2-2, with D tentatively TRBD2 (6 bases). The CDR3 has 15 residues. The germline V and J ends were trimmed by 6 bases and 2 bases, with 13 bases remaining between them. From germline, CDR1 is LNHDA and CDR2 SQIVND (reference sequence). The CDR3 spells CASRALTRNTGELFF. The CDR3 DNA follows: TGTGCCAGTAGGGCCTTGACTAGAAACACCGGGGAGCTGTTTTTT.

The chain has TRBV5-1 and TRBJ2-3; D is unclear. CDR1 is SGHRS and CDR2 is YFSETQ in the germline V gene. The CDR3 runs to 14 residues. With 2 bases removed from V and 0 bases from J, the gap between germline ends came to 7 bases. CDR3 region: CASSLRASTDTQYF. The CDR3, as DNA: TGCGCCAGCAGCTTAAGAGCTAGCACAGATACGCAGTATTTT.

The V call is TRBV5-4, the J call TRBJ2-3, with D perhaps TRBD2 (6 bases). The length of the CDR3 is 14 residues. Trimming removed 2 bases from V and 5 bases from J, with 12 bases in between. The germline gives CDR1 SGHNT, CDR2 YYREEE (reference sequence). The CDR3 coding sequence is TGTGCCAGCAGCTTAATTTCGCGGGAAGATACGCAGTATTTT. Residues: CASSLISREDTQYF.

The rearrangement joins TRBV10-1 to TRBJ2-2; 10 nucleotides match TRBD2. Germline CDR1 reads WNHNN; CDR2 reads SYGVQD (reference sequence). The length of the CDR3 is 16 residues. Trimming removed 0 bases from V and 6 bases from J; junction bases left unmatched: 4. CDR3 DNA: TGCGCCAGCAGTGAGTCGGTCGGGACTAGCGCCGGGGAGCTGTTTTTT. It encodes CASSESVGTSAGELFF.

A single count supports this clone. This chain joins TRBV19 and TRBJ1-2, with TRBD1 as a possible D gene (5 bases). This CDR3 region has 14 residues. The germline V gene has CDR1 LNHDA and CDR2 SQIVND (reference sequence). V was pared by 5 bases and J by 4 bases, with 14 bases between. The CDR3 coding sequence is TGTGCCAGTAGTGTAAGACAGCGACCCTATGGCTACACCTTC. Encoded protein: CASSVRQRPYGYTF.

In this sample, this clone turned up once. The chain uses TRBV18 and TRBJ2-1; 10 nucleotides agree with TRBD2. The germline V gene encodes CDR1 KGHSH and CDR2 LQKENI. The V segment lost 4 bases and the J segment 7 bases; nucleotides outside the gene matches: 7. The length of the CDR3 is 15 residues. The CDR3 nucleotides read TGTGCCAGCTCACAAGCGGGAGGGCCGGTAAATGAGCAGTTCTTC. It yields the protein CASSQAGGPVNEQFF. The entire variable domain, with the rest obtained from reference TRBV18 and TRBJ2-1, is as follows: NAGVMQNPRHLVRRRGQEARLRCSPMKGHSHVYWYRQLPEEGLKFMVYLQKENIIDESGMPKERFSAEFPKEGPSILRIQQVVRGDSAAYFCASSQAGGPVNEQFFGPGTRLTVL.

The rearrangement joins TRBV5-4 to TRBJ1-1; D might be TRBD1 (6 bases). Germline CDR1 reads SGHNT; CDR2 reads YYREEE (reference sequence). V lost 2 bases to trimming and J lost 6 bases, with 11 bases between them. CDR3 length: 13 residues. The DNA for the CDR3 is TGTGCCAGCAGCTTAAGACAGGCCTCTGAAGCTTTCTTT. Its translation: CASSLRQASEAFF.

The chain is built from TRBV6-1 and TRBJ1-4, with D perhaps TRBD1 (5 bases). V lost 7 bases and J 7 bases, leaving 19 bases between the germline ends. CDR1 and CDR2 (germline): MNHNS, SASEGT. The CDR3 spans 15 residues. CDR3 DNA: TGTGCCAGCATCTGGGGGATCCCGGGAGCTGAAAAACTGTTTTTT. This translates into CASIWGIPGAEKLFF.

V is TRBV5-1 and J is TRBJ2-1; no reliable D call. Germline V CDR1 and CDR2: SGHRS, YFSETQ. Trimming removed 1 base from V and 1 base from J, with 12 bases in between. There are 16 residues in the CDR3. CDR3: CASSLNTLGSYNEQFF. The CDR3 DNA sequence: TGCGCCAGCAGCTTGAATACCTTGGGGTCCTACAATGAGCAGTTCTTC.

The chain combines TRBV5-1 with TRBJ2-4; tentatively, D is TRBD1 or TRBD2 (5 bases each). The CDR3 loop spans 16 amino acids. Germline V gene sequence: CDR1 SGHRS, CDR2 YFSETQ. V dropped 6 bases and J dropped 7 bases, with 23 bases sitting between them. CDR3 amino acids: CASTSGSDRAGNIQYF. The CDR3, as DNA: TGCGCCAGCACGTCAGGGAGCGATAGGGCCGGGAACATTCAGTACTTC. The full variable domain, its missing parts supplied by reference TRBV5-1 and TRBJ2-4, is KAGVTQTPRYLIKTRGQQVTLSCSPISGHRSVSWYQQTPGQGLQFLFEYFSETQRNKGNFPGRFSGRQFSNSRSEMNVSTLELGDSALYLCASTSGSDRAGNIQYFGAGTRLSVL.

The chain uses TRBV29-1 and TRBJ1-6, with D perhaps matching TRBD1 (5 bases). Trimming cost V 7 bases and J 6 bases, with 13 bases left between them. Germline-derived CDR1 and CDR2 are SQVTM and ANQGSEA. The CDR3 runs to 13 residues. CDR3 residues: CSACVGVNSPLHF. The CDR3 DNA follows: TGCAGCGCCTGCGTAGGGGTTAATTCACCCCTCCACTTT.

The V call is TRBV18, the J call TRBJ2-7; D not resolved. In germline, CDR1 is KGHSH, CDR2 LQKENI. V lost 3 bases and J lost 2, with 11 bases in between. The CDR3 covers 14 residues. The CDR3 is CASSPDSTPYEQYF. CDR3 in DNA: TGTGCCAGCTCACCCGATTCCACCCCCTACGAGCAGTACTTC.